The table lists the clone carrying this T cell receptor (beta chain) with many counts. TCRdb ran MiXCR on the reads and lists one entry per CDR3 protein. Counted here are fewer than 250,000 distinct CDR3 sequences, approximately 13% occurring once; the ten biggest clones make up approximately 1.6%. The record originates from a study of T cell repertoires in cytomegalovirus infection. J was trimmed by 3 bases and V by 5 bases; bases with no gene match: 11. Germline V gives CDR1 SGHTA, CDR2 FQGNSA. CDR3 length: 16 amino acids. The chain links TRBV7-2 to TRBJ1-2; 8 positions agree with TRBD1. Sequencing was performed on PBMCs. The origin of this receptor is a human donor in good health (CMV status not recorded). Some clones in this sample may be carry-over from other donors' samples. The chain's CDR3 is CASSPLGQGADYGYTF. CDR3 coding DNA: TGTGCCAGCAGCCCCTTGGGCCAGGGGGCGGACTATGGCTACACCTTC.